These 15 T cell receptor beta chains share one sample of origin, sequenced in a study of cytotoxic CD8 clonotypes in ibrutinib-treated CLL. Assay used: immunoSEQ multiplex PCR; TCRdb lists only in-frame clones, some missing. Found here are fewer than 150,000 clones, around four fifths of them singletons; the top ten hold about 3.3%. This specimen was PBMCs, taken after 24 months of ibrutinib treatment. All receptors derive from a human donor with chronic lymphocytic leukemia.

V is TRBV7-2 and J is TRBJ2-2, with 10 bases aligning to TRBD2. CDR1 is SGHTA and CDR2 is FQGNSA in the germline V gene. With 3 bases clipped from V and 5 bases from J, the junction kept 6 bases outside the gene matches. This CDR3 has 16 amino acids. CDR3 amino acids: CASSFRTSGRTGELFF. In DNA form, the CDR3 reads TGTGCCAGCAGCTTTAGGACTAGCGGACGAACCGGGGAGCTGTTTTTT.

A word on this clone: Relative to the germline gene, one junction end is altered; a read error may explain this. V and J are TRBV9 and TRBJ2-2; D unresolved. This CDR3 region has 14 residues. Germline loops: CDR1 SGDLS, CDR2 YYNGEE. The CDR3 spells CASTVGSDTGELFF. CDR3 DNA: TGTGCCAGCACCGTAGGGTCGGACACCGGGGAGCTGTTTTTT.

This chain connects TRBV11-2 to TRBJ2-1; a possible D gene is TRBD2 (6 bases). V was cut by 1 base and J by 4 bases, with 20 bases left in between. This CDR3 contains 18 residues. Germline CDR1 reads SGHAT; CDR2 reads FQNNGV. CDR3 nucleotides: TGTGCCAGCAGCTTAGTTCAGGGACTCTCGACCACTTACAATGAGCAGTTCTTC. This gives the protein CASSLVQGLSTTYNEQFF. The full variable domain, in which reference TRBV11-2 and TRBJ2-1 provide the parts outside the CDR3, is EAGVAQSPRYKIIEKRQSVAFWCNPISGHATLYWYQQILGQGPKLLIQFQNNGVVDDSQLPKDRFSAERLKGVDSTLKIQPAKLEDSAVYLCASSLVQGLSTTYNEQFFGPGTRLTVL.

The table lists this clone with a few counts. This rearrangement joins TRBV10-3 to TRBJ2-3; 9 bases align to TRBD1. V trimming: 7 bases; J trimming: 3 bases; junction bases outside the gene matches: 2. The CDR3 is 13 residues long. CDR1 and CDR2 (germline): ENHRY, SYGVKD. CDR3 nucleotides: TGTGCCATCAATGGACAGGGGACAGATACGCAGTATTTT. Translation: CAINGQGTDTQYF.

The rearrangement links TRBV5-1 to TRBJ1-2, with D tentatively TRBD1 (5 bases). CDR1 is SGHRS, CDR2 YFSETQ, per germline. V lost 4 bases and J lost 2, with 21 bases in between. CDR3 size: 17 residues. The CDR3 region has the DNA TGCGCCAGCAGCAACGGGGCCGACCTCACCAGGAACTATGGCTACACCTTC. Translating gives CASSNGADLTRNYGYTF.

The chain has TRBV5-6 and TRBJ2-7, with D possibly TRBD2 on 6 matching bases. This CDR3 spans 15 amino acids. Germline loops: CDR1 SGHDT, CDR2 YYEEEE. The V gene lost 2 bases and the J gene lost 3 bases, with 15 bases spanning the gap. The CDR3 region is CASSFLAGNDYEQYF. The CDR3 DNA sequence: TGTGCCAGCAGCTTCCTGGCGGGGAATGACTACGAGCAGTACTTC.

The chain combines TRBV5-1 with TRBJ1-1; 10 bases line up with TRBD1. Germline CDR1 SGHRS, CDR2 YFSETQ. Unmatched junction bases numbered 8, after V lost 4 bases and J lost 11 bases. The CDR3 is made up of 13 amino acids. This chain's CDR3 is CASSIAGTGDAFF. CDR3 DNA sequence: TGCGCCAGCAGCATAGCCGGGACAGGGGATGCTTTCTTT.

The rearrangement uses TRBV19 and TRBJ1-5; the D is unclear. The CDR3 sequence is 17 residues long. V lost 5 bases and J 3 bases, leaving 20 bases between the germline ends. Looked up from germline, CDR1 is LNHDA and CDR2 is SQIVND (reference sequence). The CDR3 region has the DNA TGTGCCAGTAGTGAGGCACTAGGTGGGAACCTCAATCAGCCCCAGCATTTT. It specifies CASSEALGGNLNQPQHF.

V usage is TRBV7-2 and J usage is TRBJ1-1; D possibly corresponds to TRBD1 (6 bases). In germline, CDR1 is SGHTA, CDR2 FQGNSA. V lost 1 base and J 7 bases, leaving 10 bases between the germline ends. This CDR3 is 13 amino acids long. In DNA, the CDR3 is TGTGCCAGCAGCTTAGGGGGACAATTTGAAGCTTTCTTT. It translates to CASSLGGQFEAFF.

The chain links TRBV9 to TRBJ2-3; the D is unclear. Trimming removed 0 bases from V and 1 base from J, with 12 bases in between. Germline assignment: CDR1 SGDLS and CDR2 YYNGEE. The CDR3 totals 16 residues. For the CDR3, the DNA is TGTGCCAGCAGCGTAGAGCCGCGGCCTGGCACAGATACGCAGTATTTT. It codes for CASSVEPRPGTDTQYF.

The gene calls are TRBV19 and TRBJ1-5; 8 bases map to TRBD1. Germline V lookup: CDR1 LNHDA, CDR2 SQIVND (reference sequence). V was clipped by 3 bases and J by 6 bases; unmatched bases: 10. There are 16 residues in the CDR3. In DNA, the CDR3 is TGTGCCAGTAGTATTACCGGACAGGGAATAGGTCAGCCCCAGCATTTT. As protein: CASSITGQGIGQPQHF.

The chain carries TRBV6-6 and TRBJ1-1; D is unclear. Germline V CDR1 and CDR2: MNHNY, SVGAGI (reference sequence). V shed 0 bases and J shed 6 bases, with 8 bases lying between them. The CDR3 extends over 13 amino acids. The DNA of the CDR3 is TGTGCCAGCAGTTACTCGACTCGTTCTGAAGCTTTCTTT. This codes for CASSYSTRSEAFF.

The chain has TRBV27 and TRBJ2-2; TRBD2 agrees at 10 bases. Germline-derived CDR1 and CDR2 are MNHEY and SMNVEV (reference sequence). This CDR3 contains 21 residues. Trimming removed 5 bases from V and 1 base from J; junction bases left unmatched: 19. The DNA for the CDR3 is TGTGCCAGCAGTCGATGGGGGGCTAGCGGGGGTCTCGCTCAGAACACCGGGGAGCTGTTTTTT. Encoded protein: CASSRWGASGGLAQNTGELFF.

The V and J genes are TRBV18 and TRBJ2-1; D is perhaps TRBD2 (6 bases). Deletions cut 0 bases from V and 0 bases from J, with 12 bases between. The CDR3 is 17 amino acids. In germline, CDR1 is KGHSH, CDR2 LQKENI. DNA of the CDR3: TGTGCCAGCTCACCACCGCGTGGGGGGAGCTCCTACAATGAGCAGTTCTTC. Residues: CASSPPRGGSSYNEQFF.

This clone was detected a few times. This chain links TRBV18 with TRBJ1-6; a possible D gene is TRBD1 (5 bases). CDR1 and CDR2 from the germline V gene are KGHSH and LQKENI. This CDR3 region has 16 residues. Trimming cost V 2 bases and J 5 bases, with 13 bases left between them. CDR3 coding DNA: TGTGCCAGCTCACCAGCGGGAAGAGGGGATAATTCACCCCTCCACTTT. This gives the protein CASSPAGRGDNSPLHF. Together with reference TRBV18 and TRBJ1-6, the CDR3 gives the full variable domain: NAGVMQNPRHLVRRRGQEARLRCSPMKGHSHVYWYRQLPEEGLKFMVYLQKENIIDESGMPKERFSAEFPKEGPSILRIQQVVRGDSAAYFCASSPAGRGDNSPLHFGNGTRLTVT.